The 23 T cell receptor beta chains reported below all come from one sample, sequenced in a study of identifying expanded T cells in peripheral blood. Here immunoSEQ multiplex PCR was the method, and the copy in TCRdb shows in-frame clones only, minus some. The table records tens of thousands of clones, around 87% of them present only once. Sequences were obtained from blood. The receptors here all came from a person aged 18 to 75 in good health.

This clone was observed a few times. This chain links TRBV2 with TRBJ1-2; D is unclear. Trimming removed 6 bases at V and 7 bases at J, with 6 bases between. CDR1 and CDR2 (germline): SNHLY, FYNNEI. The CDR3 consists of 10 residues. CDR3 region: CASRGSGYTF. CDR3 sequence (DNA): TGTGCCAGCAGGGGTTCTGGCTACACCTTC.

With respect to this clone: One end of the junction does not line up with germline, which may come from a read error. The J gene is TRBJ2-7, the V gene TRBV7-2; D call uncertain. This CDR3 region has 14 residues. CDR1 and CDR2 from the germline V gene are SGHTA and FQGNSA. CDR3 amino acids: CASSVALGGYEQYF. For the CDR3, the DNA is TGTGCCAGCAGCGTAGCCTTGGGCGGATACGAGCAGTACTTC. The full variable domain, completed using reference TRBV7-2 and TRBJ2-7, is GAGVSQSPSNKVTEKGKDVELRCDPISGHTALYWYRQSLGQGLEFLIYFQGNSAPDKSGLPSDRFSAERTGGSVSTLTIQRTQQEDSAVYLCASSVALGGYEQYFGPGTRLTVT.

There are a few counts of this clone. The genes are TRBV6-5 and TRBJ1-4; no firm D call. Trimming cost V 6 bases and J 8 bases, with 4 bases left between them. This CDR3 spans 10 amino acids. Germline V CDR1 and CDR2: MNHEY, SVGAGI. The CDR3 reads CASRGEKLFF. The CDR3 DNA sequence: TGTGCCAGCAGGGGGGAAAAACTGTTTTTT.

The genes are TRBV14 and TRBJ2-2; D possibly corresponds to TRBD2 (6 bases). The ends were cut back, 1 base at V and 3 bases at J, with 9 bases in the middle. Germline V gene data show CDR1 as SGHDN and CDR2 as FVKESK. The CDR3 runs 15 residues. The CDR3 reads CASSQAQRDTGELFF. In nucleotides, the CDR3 is TGTGCCAGCAGCCAAGCCCAGCGGGACACCGGGGAGCTGTTTTTT.

The chain uses TRBV28 and TRBJ1-4, with 9 bases matching TRBD1. The CDR3 is 14 residues long. The V gene's germline CDR1 is MDHEN and CDR2 SYDVKM. J lost 2 bases, V lost 10 bases, and 5 bases had no gene match. CDR3 nucleotides: TGTGCCACCACAGGGGGCAACACTAATGAAAAACTGTTTTTT. Its translation is CATTGGNTNEKLFF.

The CDR3 DNA reads TGCGCCAGCAGCTACTACGGGGCTTCGCGTCCGGCAGATACGCAGTATTTT. It encodes CASSYYGASRPADTQYF. This chain joins TRBV5-1 and TRBJ2-3, with D perhaps being TRBD1 or TRBD2 (5 bases each). Trimming stripped 3 bases from V and 4 bases from J, with 21 bases between. The V gene's germline CDR1 is SGHRS and CDR2 YFSETQ. This CDR3 contains 17 residues.

The CDR3 spells CASSAGGSRNQPQHF. The CDR3 region has the DNA TGTGCCAGCAGCGCGGGGGGAAGTCGCAATCAGCCCCAGCATTTT. The chain carries TRBV7-9 and TRBJ1-5, with D possibly matching TRBD1 (5 bases). Germline V CDR1 and CDR2: SEHNR, FQNEAQ (reference sequence). Trimming cost V 5 bases and J 2 bases, with 13 bases left between them. The CDR3 is 15 amino acids.

The J gene is TRBJ2-7, the V gene TRBV5-6, with 9 bases matching TRBD1. The CDR3 has 14 residues. The ends lost 5 bases at V and 6 bases at J; junction bases unmatched: 9. The V gene's germline CDR1 is SGHDT and CDR2 YYEEEE. The CDR3 DNA reads TGTGCCAGCAGTTCCGGACAGGGGTCCCGCGAGCAGTACTTC. It is translated as CASSSGQGSREQYF.

The rearrangement uses TRBV4-1 and TRBJ2-7; D gene unclear. The CDR3 spans 12 residues. The ends were cut back, 5 bases at V and 7 bases at J, with 12 bases in the middle. Germline V gene sequence: CDR1 MGHRA, CDR2 YSYEKL. The CDR3: CASSSSPREQYF. The CDR3 nucleotides are TGCGCCAGCAGCTCGTCACCCAGGGAGCAGTACTTC.

The rearrangement joins TRBV6-1 to TRBJ1-1; 7 nucleotides match TRBD1. CDR3 length: 13 amino acids. CDR1 and CDR2 (germline): MNHNS, SASEGT. V shed 6 bases and J 6 bases; nucleotides not matched to a gene: 7. For the CDR3, the DNA is TGTGCCAGCAGAACCTACGACAGGGCTGAAGCTTTCTTT. This translates into CASRTYDRAEAFF.

The chain recombines TRBV10-3 with TRBJ2-3; 10 bases are shared with TRBD2. With V trimmed by 6 bases and J by 5 bases, 8 bases remained unmatched. Germline assignment: CDR1 ENHRY and CDR2 SYGVKD. This CDR3 has 15 residues. The CDR3 DNA follows: TGTGCCATCAGCTTGGAGCGGGAGGGCTTAGATACGCAGTATTTT. Translation: CAISLEREGLDTQYF.

J is TRBJ1-3 and V is TRBV14, with unresolved D. This CDR3 has 15 residues. Germline V lookup: CDR1 SGHDN, CDR2 FVKESK. Deletions cut 5 bases from V and 0 bases from J, with 11 bases between. Here the CDR3 reads CASSYGRISGNTIYF. CDR3 DNA: TGTGCCAGCAGCTATGGACGGATCTCTGGAAACACCATATATTTT.

The DNA for the CDR3 is TGTGCCAGCAGCTTAGTTCTAGCGGGGGGGCGCGATGAGCAGTTCTTC. Residues: CASSLVLAGGRDEQFF. The chain recombines TRBV7-8 with TRBJ2-1, with 12 positions matching TRBD2. CDR3 length: 16 amino acids. Germline values: CDR1 SGHVS, CDR2 FQNEAQ. J was trimmed by 8 bases and V by 1 base; bases with no gene match: 6.

J is TRBJ2-1 and V is TRBV6-1, with 7 bases fitting TRBD2. Germline trimming cut 6 bases from V and 7 bases from J; bases unmatched to any gene: 6. This CDR3 contains 13 residues. Germline V gene sequence: CDR1 MNHNS, CDR2 SASEGT. The CDR3 loop is CASSRLAENEQFF. Written as DNA, the CDR3 is TGTGCCAGCAGCCGCCTAGCGGAAAATGAGCAGTTCTTC.

The gene calls are TRBV5-1 and TRBJ2-5, with a tentative D call TRBD2 (5 bases). The CDR3 loop spans 13 amino acids. Germline V lookup: CDR1 SGHRS, CDR2 YFSETQ. V was pared by 7 bases and J by 4 bases, with 14 bases between. CDR3 region: CASYLGERETQYF. The CDR3 DNA sequence: TGCGCCAGCTACCTCGGGGAGCGAGAGACCCAGTACTTC.

The CDR3 DNA reads TGTGCCAGCAGCGCAACAGACCGGGGCAGCACAGATACGCAGTATTTT. It specifies CASSATDRGSTDTQYF. The chain carries TRBV7-9 and TRBJ2-3; either TRBD1 or TRBD2 may supply D (5 bases each). V dropped 5 bases and J dropped 0 bases, with 15 bases sitting between them. This CDR3 has 16 residues. The germline CDR1 and CDR2 sequences are SEHNR and FQNEAQ (reference sequence).

The J gene is TRBJ1-6, the V gene TRBV5-1; perhaps TRBD1 as D (5 bases). The V gene's germline CDR1 is SGHRS and CDR2 YFSETQ. V dropped 4 bases and J dropped 0 bases, with 17 bases sitting between them. CDR3 length equals 18 residues. CDR3 residues: CASSLSNLQGSYNSPLHF. In DNA form, the CDR3 reads TGCGCCAGCAGCCTCTCAAATCTCCAGGGCTCCTATAATTCACCCCTCCACTTT.

The chain has TRBV7-2 and TRBJ2-4, with D uncertain. The CDR3 contains 16 residues. Germline CDR1 reads SGHTA; CDR2 reads FQGNSA. The germline V and J ends were trimmed by 2 bases and 2 bases, with 13 bases remaining between them. Written as DNA, the CDR3 is TGTGCCAGCAGCTTACACAGCCTTTCCACCAAAAACATTCAGTACTTC. Protein: CASSLHSLSTKNIQYF.

CDR3 nucleotides: TGTGCCAGCAGCCTAAACGGGGGGACTGAAGCTTTCTTT. Its translation: CASSLNGGTEAFF. The chain couples TRBV7-9 to TRBJ1-1; D possibly corresponds to TRBD1 (5 bases). The CDR3 is 13 amino acids. From germline, CDR1 is SEHNR and CDR2 FQNEAQ (reference sequence). Between the trimmed V and J ends, which lost 5 bases and 5 bases, there was a span of 12 bases.

CDR3 residues: CASSASVGLASGSSYEQYF. CDR3 bases: TGTGCCAGCAGCGCCTCGGTGGGTCTTGCCAGCGGGAGCTCCTACGAGCAGTACTTC. The chain combines TRBV5-4 with TRBJ2-7, with 8 bases lining up with TRBD2. The CDR3 loop spans 19 amino acids. J gave up 0 bases and V 4 bases, and 18 bases lay outside the gene matches. Germline V gene sequence: CDR1 SGHNT, CDR2 YYREEE (reference sequence).

This clone is labeled as medium-sized. The CDR3 spells CASSDGTSTGELFF. Written as DNA, the CDR3 is TGTGCCAGCAGTGACGGGACTAGCACCGGGGAGCTGTTTTTT. The genes are TRBV6-4 and TRBJ2-2; TRBD2 matches at 8 bases. From germline, CDR1 is MRHNA and CDR2 SNTAGT. The CDR3 extends over 14 amino acids. Trimming removed 2 bases from V and 4 bases from J; junction bases left unmatched: 0.

The CDR3 loop reads CSVEGRTDTQYF. The CDR3 DNA reads TGCAGCGTTGAGGGGCGAACAGATACGCAGTATTTT. The chain employs TRBV29-1 and TRBJ2-3; D is possibly TRBD1 (5 bases). CDR1 is SQVTM and CDR2 is ANQGSEA in the germline V gene. The CDR3 consists of 12 residues. V lost 3 bases and J 3 bases, leaving 7 bases between the germline ends.

The sample holds a few counts of this clone. V and J are TRBV7-9 and TRBJ1-2; D remains ambiguous. V was shortened by 5 bases and J by 4 bases, with 14 bases between the two germline ends. Germline V CDR1 and CDR2: SEHNR, FQNEAQ (reference sequence). CDR3 length: 14 residues. Here the CDR3 reads CASSPSTEIYGYTF. CDR3 coding DNA: TGTGCCAGCAGCCCCTCTACAGAGATCTATGGCTACACCTTC.